Listed here are 8 T cell receptor beta chains from one sample, sequenced in a study of siplizumab effects on memory and regulatory T cells. Produced via immunoSEQ multiplex PCR; TCRdb's table is partial and in-frame only. The sample holds 90,000 to 150,000 clones, 90% to 95% seen once. The sample consisted of non-Treg CD4+ T cells sorted from blood. The origin of the receptors is a human donor in good health.

This chain links TRBV5-1 with TRBJ2-6; D is possibly TRBD1 (6 bases). The ends were cut back, 2 bases at V and 2 bases at J, with 8 bases in the middle. The V gene's germline CDR1 is SGHRS and CDR2 YFSETQ. The CDR3 is 15 amino acids. CDR3 nucleotide sequence: TGCGCCAGCAGCTTTCCAGGGGCTGGGGCCAACGTCCTGACTTTC. Translated, it gives CASSFPGAGANVLTF.

This clone appeared once. The rearrangement uses TRBV5-1 and TRBJ2-1; TRBD2 aligns across 8 bases. Germline V CDR1 and CDR2: SGHRS, YFSETQ. The CDR3 has 14 residues. The V gene end was trimmed by 7 bases and the J gene end by 6 bases; junction bases not matched to a gene: 9. The CDR3: CASLPGTSSNEQFF. Written as DNA, the CDR3 is TGCGCCAGCCTTCCCGGGACTAGTTCCAATGAGCAGTTCTTC. The full variable domain, completed using reference TRBV5-1 and TRBJ2-1, is KAGVTQTPRYLIKTRGQQVTLSCSPISGHRSVSWYQQTPGQGLQFLFEYFSETQRNKGNFPGRFSGRQFSNSRSEMNVSTLELGDSALYLCASLPGTSSNEQFFGPGTRLTVL.

The chain uses TRBV7-2 and TRBJ2-3, with 9 bases aligning to TRBD2. The CDR3 contains 15 residues. J was trimmed by 3 bases and V by 0 bases; bases with no gene match: 1. Germline V gives CDR1 SGHTA, CDR2 FQGNSA. The DNA for the CDR3 is TGTGCCAGCAGCTTAGCGACTAGCGGAACAGATACGCAGTATTTT. Residues: CASSLATSGTDTQYF. The complete variable domain, with remaining parts taken from reference TRBV7-2 and TRBJ2-3, reads GAGVSQSPSNKVTEKGKDVELRCDPISGHTALYWYRQSLGQGLEFLIYFQGNSAPDKSGLPSDRFSAERTGGSVSTLTIQRTQQEDSAVYLCASSLATSGTDTQYFGPGTRLTVL.

This clone was recorded only once. This rearrangement joins TRBV4-1 to TRBJ2-1, with unresolved D. The CDR3 contains 13 residues. CDR1 is MGHRA, CDR2 YSYEKL, per germline. Trimming stripped 2 bases from V and 9 bases from J, with 11 bases between. DNA of the CDR3: TGCGCCAGCAGCCAACTTCCAACGGGTGAGCAGTTCTTC. Protein: CASSQLPTGEQFF.

V is TRBV5-5 and J is TRBJ2-5; 9 nucleotides align to TRBD2. Germline-derived CDR1 and CDR2 are SGHKS and YYEKEE (reference sequence). V lost 3 bases, J lost 0 bases, and 3 bases stayed unmatched. This CDR3 spans 15 amino acids. The CDR3 DNA reads as TGTGCCAGCAGCTCCTGGACTAGCGACCAAGAGACCCAGTACTTC. Translation gives CASSSWTSDQETQYF.

The chain employs TRBV18 and TRBJ1-1; D gene ambiguous. Per the germline V gene, CDR1 is KGHSH and CDR2 is LQKENI. The CDR3 extends over 16 amino acids. Deletions cut 2 bases from V and 2 bases from J, with 15 bases between. The CDR3 loop reads CASSPGLSLLNTEAFF. Written as DNA, the CDR3 is TGTGCCAGCTCACCAGGGTTGTCGCTACTTAACACTGAAGCTTTCTTT. The variable domain in full, with the rest retrieved from reference TRBV18 and TRBJ1-1, is NAGVMQNPRHLVRRRGQEARLRCSPMKGHSHVYWYRQLPEEGLKFMVYLQKENIIDESGMPKERFSAEFPKEGPSILRIQQVVRGDSAAYFCASSPGLSLLNTEAFFGQGTRLTVV.

On this clone itself: Other DNA variants within this sample encode the same CDR3. This chain's CDR3 is CAISETGGEAFF. CDR3 nucleotides: TGTGCCATCAGTGAAACAGGGGGTGAAGCTTTCTTT. This chain joins TRBV10-3 and TRBJ1-1; 8 nucleotides agree with TRBD1. With 3 bases clipped from V and 7 bases from J, the junction kept 1 base outside the gene matches. The CDR3 length is 12 residues. Germline V gene sequence: CDR1 ENHRY, CDR2 SYGVKD.

The rearrangement links TRBV19 to TRBJ1-5; TRBD1 agrees at 10 bases. CDR1 LNHDA and CDR2 SQIVND come from the germline V gene (reference sequence). CDR3 length: 14 residues. The CDR3 DNA reads TGTGCATCAAGACAGGGGGCGAGCAATCAGCCCCAGCATTTT. Encoded protein: CASRQGASNQPQHF.